This is a list of T cell receptor beta chains from one sample in a study of immune evolution from preneoplasia to lung adenocarcinoma. The data were produced by immunoSEQ multiplex PCR, yet TCRdb's version contains in-frame clones alone and is incomplete. In the table there are over 12,000 clones, about four fifths of which are singletons. Source material: FFPE minimally invasive lung adenocarcinoma tissue. Every receptor here comes from a person aged 70 to 85 with lung adenocarcinoma. Each CDR3 is given with its conserved first and last residue. A D gene is named only where the DNA matches it firmly. Clone size is not always given. Where it is, it says once, few, many or a class for expanded clones.

TRBV7-2	.	.	TRBJ1-1	CASRSTPGWTEAFF	TGTGCCAGCAGATCTACTCCAGGGTGGACTGAAGCTTTCTTT
TRBV30	.	.	TRBJ1-6	CAWSHDSDNSPLHF	TGTGCCTGGAGTCACGACAGCGACAATTCACCCCTCCACTTT
TRBV21-1	few	.	TRBJ1-2	CASTPHRDANYGYTF	TGTGCCAGCACCCCTCATAGGGACGCCAACTATGGCTACACCTTC
TRBV28	.	.	TRBJ2-7	CASSLQYEQYF	TGTGCCAGCAGTTTACAGTACGAGCAGTACTTC
TRBV6-1	.	TRBD1	TRBJ1-2	CASRLTGGHYGYTF	TGTGCCAGCAGACTGACAGGGGGCCACTATGGCTACACCTTC
TRBV9	.	.	TRBJ2-7	CASSVAGVASYEQYF	TGTGCCAGCAGCGTAGCAGGAGTTGCATCCTACGAGCAGTACTTC
TRBV19	.	.	TRBJ1-5	CASSSTQQRNQPQHF	TGTGCCAGTAGTTCAACCCAGCAAAGGAATCAGCCCCAGCATTTT
TRBV13	few	.	TRBJ2-7	CASSLGRVAYEQYF	TGTGCCAGCAGCTTAGGGAGGGTAGCCTACGAGCAGTACTTC
TRBV6-1	.	.	TRBJ2-3	CAHETGKHTDTQYF	TGTGCCCACGAAACGGGGAAACACACAGATACGCAGTATTTT
TRBV6-5	.	TRBD2	TRBJ2-1	CASSKLAGGPNEQFF	TGTGCCAGCAGTAAACTAGCGGGGGGGCCTAATGAGCAGTTCTTC
TRBV18	.	TRBD1	TRBJ1-5	CASSPLGPGQGLSNQPQHF	TGTGCCAGCTCACCACTAGGGCCAGGACAGGGGTTAAGTAATCAGCCCCAGCATTTT
TRBV19	few	.	TRBJ1-1	CASSSETGRAEAFF	TGTGCCAGTAGTTCGGAAACAGGGCGGGCTGAAGCTTTCTTT
TRBV27	.	.	TRBJ1-2	CASSLRENYGYTF	TGTGCCAGCAGTTTACGGGAGAACTATGGCTACACCTTC
TRBV6-6	.	.	TRBJ1-2	CASSTVDGYTF	TGTGCCAGCAGTACCGTTGATGGCTACACCTTC
TRBV30	few	.	TRBJ1-2	CACGVDRNYGYTF	TGTGCCTGCGGGGTCGACCGAAACTATGGCTACACCTTC
TRBV28	.	TRBD1	TRBJ2-7	CASSPDREKYF	TGTGCCAGCAGCCCGGACAGGGAGAAGTACTTC
TRBV30	once	TRBD1	TRBJ2-1	CAWGDGTGSNEQFF	TGTGCCTGGGGAGACGGGACAGGGAGCAATGAGCAGTTCTTC
TRBV18	.	.	TRBJ2-3	CASSPPQGISTDTQYF	TGTGCCAGCTCACCACCCCAGGGGATAAGCACAGATACGCAGTATTTT
TRBV28	.	.	TRBJ1-3	CASSWGAPSGNTIYF	TGTGCCAGCAGTTGGGGGGCCCCCTCTGGAAACACCATATATTTT
TRBV15	few	.	TRBJ1-1	CATALKANTEAFF	TGTGCCACCGCCCTTAAGGCGAACACTGAAGCTTTCTTT
TRBV4-2	.	.	TRBJ2-3	CASSKGGETSTDTQYF	TGTGCCAGCAGCAAAGGGGGGGAGACTAGCACAGATACGCAGTATTTT
TRBV28	.	TRBD2	TRBJ2-7	CASTLSSGGTEQYF	TGTGCCAGCACACTTTCTAGCGGGGGGACCGAGCAGTACTTC
TRBV5-1	.	.	TRBJ2-3	CASSYGTFQTDTQYF	TGCGCCAGCAGTTACGGGACTTTCCAAACAGATACGCAGTATTTT
TRBV5-1	.	.	TRBJ1-4	CASSGGEGSTNEKLFF	TGCGCCAGCAGCGGAGGCGAGGGGTCCACTAATGAAAAACTGTTTTTT
TRBV2	.	TRBD2	TRBJ2-7	CASSVRGAGGDEQYF	TGTGCCAGCAGTGTTCGTGGAGCGGGAGGGGACGAGCAGTACTTC
TRBV11-1	.	.	TRBJ2-3	CASSRRDTRTDTQYF	TGTGCCAGCAGCCGCCGGGACACCCGCACAGATACGCAGTATTTT
TRBV7-7	.	TRBD1	TRBJ1-5	CASTNTGDHNQPQHF	TGTGCTAGCACGAATACAGGGGATCACAATCAGCCCCAGCATTTT
TRBV14	once	.	TRBJ2-7	CASSRGFPYEQYF	TGTGCCAGCAGCCGGGGGTTCCCCTACGAGCAGTACTTC
TRBV5-8	.	.	TRBJ2-7	CASSPLTGLYEQYF	TGTGCCAGCAGCCCGTTGACGGGGCTCTACGAGCAGTACTTC
TRBV9	.	.	TRBJ1-6	CASSALQGAPLHF	TGTGCCAGCAGCGCACTCCAGGGAGCACCCCTCCACTTT
TRBV18	.	.	TRBJ2-3	CASSSDTTSTDTQYF	TGTGCCAGCTCGTCCGACACCACTAGCACAGATACGCAGTATTTT
TRBV27	.	.	TRBJ2-4	CASKSMTSGKNIQYF	TGTGCCAGCAAATCCATGACTAGTGGCAAAAACATTCAGTACTTC
TRBV30	few	.	TRBJ1-1	CAWSGQFGSLNTEAFF	TGTGCCTGGAGTGGTCAATTTGGGAGTCTGAACACTGAAGCTTTCTTT